The sample holds many counts of the clone carrying this TCR beta chain. Its antigen is not identified. These data originate in a study of T cells after yellow fever vaccination. Points from the study as a whole: A limited proportion of clonotypes was detected within both the CD4 and CD8 compartments.

The CDR3 covers 15 residues. Germline V gene lookup returns CDR1 MNHEY and CDR2 SMNVEV (reference sequence). V lost 8 bases, J lost 2 bases, and 16 bases lay in between. In making TCR cDNA, 5'RACE template switching added a universal primer site and UMIs to it. MiXCR, applied by TCRdb to the 5' RACE reads, yields one record per CDR3 protein. The data show about 74,000 distinct CDR3 sequences, with roughly 7.4% seen just once and around 35% held by the top ten. The sequences come from CD8+ T cells sorted from PBMCs, collected 5 to 6 days after the first yellow fever vaccination. V and J are TRBV27 and TRBJ1-3; TRBD1 is a possible D gene (6 bases). The receptor comes from a man aged 18 to 29 who received the YFV17D yellow fever vaccine. In DNA form, the CDR3 reads TGTGCCAGCGCGCCGATGGGGGGGCCTGGAAACACCATATATTTT. Translation: CASAPMGGPGNTIYF.